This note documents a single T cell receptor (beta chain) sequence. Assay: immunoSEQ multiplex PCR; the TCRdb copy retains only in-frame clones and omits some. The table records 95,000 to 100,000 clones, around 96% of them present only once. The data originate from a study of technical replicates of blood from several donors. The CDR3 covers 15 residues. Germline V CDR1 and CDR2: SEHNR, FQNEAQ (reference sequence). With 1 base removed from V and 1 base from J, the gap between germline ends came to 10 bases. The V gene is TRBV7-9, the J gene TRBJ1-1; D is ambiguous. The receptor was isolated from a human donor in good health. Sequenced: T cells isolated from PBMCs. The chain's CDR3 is CASSLEAKTNTEAFF. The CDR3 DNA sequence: TGTGCCAGCAGCTTAGAAGCGAAGACGAACACTGAAGCTTTCTTT. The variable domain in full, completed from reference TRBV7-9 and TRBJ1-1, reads DTGVSQNPRHKITKRGQNVTFRCDPISEHNRLYWYRQTLGQGPEFLTYFQNEAQLEKSRLLSDRFSAERPKGSFSTLEIQRTEQGDSAMYLCASSLEAKTNTEAFFGQGTRLTVV.